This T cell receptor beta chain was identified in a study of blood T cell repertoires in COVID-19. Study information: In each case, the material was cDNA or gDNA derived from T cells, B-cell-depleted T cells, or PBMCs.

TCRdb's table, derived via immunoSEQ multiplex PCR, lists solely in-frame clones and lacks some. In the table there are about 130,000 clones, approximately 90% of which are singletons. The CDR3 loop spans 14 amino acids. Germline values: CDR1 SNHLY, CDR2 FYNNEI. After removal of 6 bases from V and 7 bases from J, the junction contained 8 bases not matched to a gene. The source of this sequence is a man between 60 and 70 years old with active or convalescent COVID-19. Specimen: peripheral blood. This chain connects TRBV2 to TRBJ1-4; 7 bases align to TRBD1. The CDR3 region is CASRITGVSEKLFF. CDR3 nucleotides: TGTGCCAGCAGAATTACAGGGGTGTCTGAAAAACTGTTTTTT.